What follows describes a single T cell receptor beta chain. What it binds is unknown. The data were taken from a study of brain T cells in children with intractable seizures. Broader study findings: Pre-surgery blood may have been undersampled, hiding some clones.

CDR3 length equals 13 residues. Germline lookup yields CDR1 SQVTM and CDR2 ANQGSEA. The V segment lost 3 bases and the J segment 2 bases; nucleotides outside the gene matches: 4. TCRdb's copy holds only in-frame clones and misses some; the assay was immunoSEQ multiplex PCR. This sample has hundreds of thousands of clones; 93% occur once, and the top ten carry 5.5% to 6%. As to time point: blood from clinic visit 5 months post-surgery; TSC patient then seizure free. The sequenced cases were selected for having the highest brain T cell transcript signatures. Material: peripheral blood, obtained approximately 5 months after surgery. The chain links TRBV29-1 to TRBJ2-7, with TRBD2 matching over 7 bases. The source of this sequence is a boy under two years old with tuberous sclerosis and intractable seizures. CDR3 region: CSVESGTPYEQYF. The CDR3 bases are TGCAGCGTTGAGAGCGGGACCCCCTACGAGCAGTACTTC.